The clone carrying this T cell receptor (beta chain) turned up a few times. Per the original data handling: Reference gene primer amplification in the assay estimated nucleated cell counts. Assay: immunoSEQ multiplex PCR; the TCRdb copy retains only in-frame clones and omits some. Clonal size and the V and J genes are those of that table, whereas D and trimming came from the DNA. The sample gives roughly 410,000 clones, about 88% of which show up once; under 2% is in the top ten. Trimming took 6 bases from V and 8 from J, leaving 13 bases between them. The germline V gene encodes CDR1 MNHEY and CDR2 SVGAGI. The CDR3 has 12 amino acids. The data were taken from a study of blood T cell repertoires in COVID-19. The wider study: The cDNA or gDNA used as material had been derived from T cells, B-cell-depleted T cells, or PBMCs.

This rearrangement joins TRBV6-5 to TRBJ1-2; D gene uncertain. Input material: peripheral blood. The sequence was collected from a woman in her thirties or forties with COVID-19, enrolled during active disease. Written as DNA, the CDR3 is TGTGCCAGCAGAAGAGGAGGGCACGGCTACACCTTC. Translating gives CASRRGGHGYTF.